This record looks at one T cell receptor (beta chain) sequence and its context. The V and J ends lost 8 bases and 5 bases respectively, with 15 bases between them. The CDR3 is 13 amino acids. Germline V gene lookup returns CDR1 KGHDR and CDR2 SFDVKD. These data belong to a study of CD8+CD57+ T cells in acquired aplastic anemia. The authors sequenced patients whose flow cytometry had shown CD8+CD57+ cell expansion. The TCR beta profiling, which covered VDJ combination and CDR3 sequence, was carried out using genomic DNA as the template. Each CDR3 protein gets one entry after TCRdb re-called the reads with MiXCR. The data contain 150,000 or so distinct CDR3 sequences, less than 50% of them seen just once; the ten biggest clones take up roughly 3.5%.

The chain joins TRBV24-1 to TRBJ2-7; D is tentatively TRBD1 or TRBD2 (5 bases each). This sequence originates from a human donor with aplastic anemia. The sequenced sample consisted of sorted CD4+, CD8+, or CD8+CD57+ T cells (not recorded which) from PBMCs. The CDR3 DNA follows: TGTGCCACCACATCGTGGGGGAGCCACGAGCAGTACTTC. Encoded protein: CATTSWGSHEQYF.